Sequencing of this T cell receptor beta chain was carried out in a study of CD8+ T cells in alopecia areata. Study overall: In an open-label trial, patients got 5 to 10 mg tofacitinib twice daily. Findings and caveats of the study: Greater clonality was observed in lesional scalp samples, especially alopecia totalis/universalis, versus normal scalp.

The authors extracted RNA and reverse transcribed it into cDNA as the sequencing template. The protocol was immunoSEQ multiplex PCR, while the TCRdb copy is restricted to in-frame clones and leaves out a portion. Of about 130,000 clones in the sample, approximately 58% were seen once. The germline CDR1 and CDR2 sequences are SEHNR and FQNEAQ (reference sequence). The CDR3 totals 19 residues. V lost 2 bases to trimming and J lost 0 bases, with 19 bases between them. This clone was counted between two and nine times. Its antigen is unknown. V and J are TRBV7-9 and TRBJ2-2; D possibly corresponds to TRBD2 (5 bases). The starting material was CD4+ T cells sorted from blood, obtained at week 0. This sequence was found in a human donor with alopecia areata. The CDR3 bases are TGTGCCAGCAGCTTATCGGTACGGTTGAGGGCGGCGAACACCGGGGAGCTGTTTTTT. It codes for CASSLSVRLRAANTGELFF.